This TCR beta chain was sequenced in a study of PD-1 blockade in classical Hodgkin lymphoma. Study-level results: The drivers behind the repertoire differences, possibly disease activity or prior therapy, remain undefined.

The table came from immunoSEQ multiplex PCR; TCRdb's copy has only in-frame clones and leaves some out. This sample has about 64,000 clones, with about 90% found just once. The CDR3 is 15 amino acids. Germline loops: CDR1 MNHEY, CDR2 SVGAGI. V lost 5 bases and J 4 bases, leaving 17 bases between the germline ends. In regard to this clone: Its specificity is unknown.

Sample time point: cycle 4 day 1 (C4D1), after more than five weeks of nivolumab. All trial patients relapsed after autologous stem cell transplantation. This material consisted of peripheral blood mononuclear cells (PBMCs), taken before the fourth cycle of nivolumab. The V call is TRBV6-5, the J call TRBJ2-5; possibly TRBD1 for D (5 bases). This receptor was taken from a human donor with classical Hodgkin lymphoma. CDR3 in amino acids: CASSPTLTVRETQYF. The CDR3 region has the DNA TGTGCCAGCAGTCCCACGTTGACAGTTAGAGAGACCCAGTACTTC.